This T cell receptor (beta chain) was identified during a study of radiotherapy plus CTLA-4 blockade in lung cancer. Germline lookup yields CDR1 SEHNR and CDR2 FQNEAQ (reference sequence). V shed 5 bases, J shed 2 bases, and the junction held 6 bases outside the gene matches. There are 14 residues in the CDR3. Some clones are missing from TCRdb's copy, which holds only in-frame ones; the method was immunoSEQ multiplex PCR. This table holds about 49,000 clones, roughly four fifths found once. The TCR was taken from a human donor with non-small cell lung cancer who had a complete response to radiotherapy plus ipilimumab. Material: peripheral blood, obtained from a patient treated with radiotherapy plus ipilimumab. V usage is TRBV7-9 and J usage is TRBJ2-7, with 7 bases aligning to TRBD1. CDR3 DNA: TGTGCCAGCAGCCCCCGGGACAGCACCTACGAGCAGTACTTC. The encoded protein is CASSPRDSTYEQYF.